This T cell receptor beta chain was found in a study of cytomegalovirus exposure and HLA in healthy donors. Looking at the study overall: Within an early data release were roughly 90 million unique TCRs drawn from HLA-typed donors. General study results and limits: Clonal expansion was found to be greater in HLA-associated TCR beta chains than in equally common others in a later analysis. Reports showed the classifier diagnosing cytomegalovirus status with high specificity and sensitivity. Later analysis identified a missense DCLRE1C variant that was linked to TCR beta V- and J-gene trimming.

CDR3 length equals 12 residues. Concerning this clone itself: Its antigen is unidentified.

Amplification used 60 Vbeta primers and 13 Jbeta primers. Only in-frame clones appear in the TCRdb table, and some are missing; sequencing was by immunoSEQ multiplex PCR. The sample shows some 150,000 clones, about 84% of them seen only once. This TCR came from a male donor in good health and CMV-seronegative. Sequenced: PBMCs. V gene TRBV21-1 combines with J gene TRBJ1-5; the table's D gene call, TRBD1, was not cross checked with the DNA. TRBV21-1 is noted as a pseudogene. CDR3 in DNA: TGTGCCTTAAAGTCAGAAGGGGCGCCCCAGCATTTT. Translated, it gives CALKSEGAPQHF.